This TCR beta chain was recovered during a study of Ad26.COV2.S vaccination and SARS-CoV-2 variants. Study-level information: Intramuscular Ad26.COV2.S at 5x10^10 or 1x10^11 viral particles. Points from the study as a whole: Spike-specific CD8+ and CD4+ T cell responses reportedly showed substantial breadth after vaccination. It is possible that the TCR breadth and depth analyses underestimated the total T cell responses.

Trimming pared 5 bases from V and 0 bases from J, leaving 13 bases between. Germline CDR1 and CDR2: ENHRY and SYGVKD. CDR3 length: 16 amino acids. Data came from immunoSEQ multiplex PCR; TCRdb stores just in-frame clones and leaves some out. Among fewer than 900,000 clones listed, 89% were seen once. Notes on this clone: Its matching antigen is unknown.

Sample treatment: around 19 received Ad26.COV2.S at low or high dose, single or two shots; about five received placebo; per-sample allocation not given. Collection of samples fell on day 63 after the first vaccine or placebo injection. The sample came from a Boston adult aged 18-55 years. The receptor's source is a person between 18 and 65 years old who received the Ad26.COV2.S COVID-19 vaccine or a placebo. The starting material was peripheral blood, obtained in a trial of Ad26.COV2.S vaccine versus placebo. The chain is built from TRBV10-3 and TRBJ1-4; no clear D gene. In DNA, the CDR3 is TGTGCCATCAGTACGCAGGCGGGCTCAACTAATGAAAAACTGTTTTTT. This sequence encodes CAISTQAGSTNEKLFF.